This T cell receptor (beta chain) was sequenced during a study of CD8 T cells in Susac syndrome. In contrast to the negatively isolated CD8+ and CD4+ T cells, TEMRA cells were FACS-enriched. This CDR3 comprises 14 residues. The germline V gene encodes CDR1 SEHNR and CDR2 FQNEAQ (reference sequence). Germline trimming cut 6 bases from V and 8 bases from J; bases unmatched to any gene: 7. Reverse transcription of roughly 0.5 to 1 ug RNA was performed with random hexamers. Amplification of TCR beta CDR3 used immunoSEQ multiplex PCR across 54 Vbeta and 13 Jbeta. TCRdb reprocessed the immunoSEQ multiplex PCR reads via MiXCR and lists one record per CDR3 protein. The sample contains about 400,000 distinct CDR3 sequences, around 85% of which appear only once.

Sequencing was carried out using CD8+ T cells from PBMCs. The TCR was taken from a human donor with multiple sclerosis. V gene TRBV7-9 combines with J gene TRBJ2-1, with TRBD2 matching 10 bases. CDR3 residues: CASRLLAGVDEQFF. CDR3 sequence (DNA): TGTGCCAGCAGGCTCCTAGCGGGAGTTGATGAGCAGTTCTTC.